The 23 T cell receptor beta chains reported below all come from one sample, sequenced in a study of cytomegalovirus exposure and HLA in healthy donors. The PCR employed 60 Vbeta primers together with 13 Jbeta primers. TCRdb's copy holds only in-frame clones and misses some; the assay was immunoSEQ multiplex PCR. The sample consists of 130,000 to 150,000 clones, around 80% of them appearing once. The sequenced sample consisted of PBMCs. These receptors were taken from a woman in her thirties in good health and CMV-seronegative.

This rearrangement joins TRBV5-8 to TRBJ2-2; tentatively, D is TRBD2 (6 bases). The CDR3 sequence is 16 residues long. With 0 bases removed from V and 1 base from J, the gap between germline ends came to 10 bases. The germline gives CDR1 SGHTS, CDR2 YDEGEE. Here the CDR3 reads CASSLDGGKNTGELFF. For the CDR3, the DNA is TGTGCCAGCAGCTTGGACGGCGGGAAGAACACCGGGGAGCTGTTTTTT.

The rearrangement links TRBV4-3 to TRBJ1-1; D is ambiguous. The V gene lost 0 bases and the J gene lost 5 bases, with 10 bases spanning the gap. The CDR3 totals 14 residues. Germline V gene lookup returns CDR1 LGHNA and CDR2 YSLEER. The CDR3 DNA follows: TGCGCCAGCAGCCAAGAGGCGGGATTGACTGAAGCTTTCTTT. It encodes CASSQEAGLTEAFF.

The chain combines TRBV7-2 with TRBJ1-4, with a tentative D call TRBD1 (5 bases). Trimming cost V 3 bases and J 8 bases, with 10 bases left between them. The CDR3 totals 13 residues. Germline CDR1 reads SGHTA; CDR2 reads FQGNSA. The CDR3 DNA reads TGTGCCAGCAGCTTCAGCGGGGGGGAAAAACTGTTTTTT. The encoded protein is CASSFSGGEKLFF.

The chain joins TRBV7-9 to TRBJ2-7; D call uncertain. CDR1 is SEHNR and CDR2 is FQNEAQ in the germline V gene (reference sequence). V shed 0 bases and J shed 2 bases, with 8 bases lying between them. CDR3 length equals 14 residues. DNA of the CDR3: TGTGCCAGCAGCTTAGCGTCGCAGACCTACGAGCAGTACTTC. Amino acid sequence: CASSLASQTYEQYF.

The gene calls are TRBV5-1 and TRBJ2-2; weak D call: TRBD2 (6 bases). Germline CDR1 and CDR2: SGHRS and YFSETQ. V lost 2 bases to trimming and J lost 8 bases, with 16 bases between them. CDR3 length equals 15 residues. CDR3 sequence (DNA): TGCGCCAGCAGCTTCCGGGACTCCCTAGGTGGGGAGCTGTTTTTT. Protein sequence: CASSFRDSLGGELFF. The variable domain in full, with the rest retrieved from reference TRBV5-1 and TRBJ2-2, is KAGVTQTPRYLIKTRGQQVTLSCSPISGHRSVSWYQQTPGQGLQFLFEYFSETQRNKGNFPGRFSGRQFSNSRSEMNVSTLELGDSALYLCASSFRDSLGGELFFGEGSRLTVL.

This clone was seen only once. The chain has TRBV7-3 and TRBJ2-2, with TRBD2 matching over 12 bases. The CDR3 is 17 amino acids. Looked up from germline, CDR1 is SGHTA and CDR2 is FQGTGA. With V trimmed by 5 bases and J by 4 bases, 8 bases remained unmatched. CDR3 DNA: TGTGCCAGCAGCCTCCTAGCGGGGGGGCCGGGCACCGGGGAGCTGTTTTTT. Translating gives CASSLLAGGPGTGELFF.

This clone appeared once. The chain links TRBV18 to TRBJ1-2, with D unclear. The V gene's germline CDR1 is KGHSH and CDR2 LQKENI. This CDR3 has 14 amino acids. The ends were cut back, 4 bases at V and 4 bases at J, with 13 bases in the middle. The CDR3 nucleotides are TGTGCCAGCTCACGGGAGTATGGGGTCTATGGCTACACCTTC. This codes for CASSREYGVYGYTF.

This chain uses TRBV5-1 with TRBJ2-3; 12 bases fit TRBD2. The trim removed 6 bases at V and 4 bases at J, leaving 3 bases unmatched. The CDR3 loop spans 14 amino acids. CDR1 is SGHRS and CDR2 is YFSETQ in the germline V gene. The CDR3 nucleotides are TGCGCCAGCACCCTAGCGGGAGGGGCAGATACGCAGTATTTT. Amino acid sequence: CASTLAGGADTQYF.

The chain carries TRBV7-2 and TRBJ2-1, with 9 bases lining up with TRBD1. Germline CDR1 and CDR2: SGHTA and FQGNSA. This CDR3 spans 18 amino acids. V gave up 6 bases and J gave up 6 bases; unmatched junction bases: 18. The CDR3 loop is CASSFVGTGTLLTNEQFF. Written as DNA, the CDR3 is TGTGCCAGCAGTTTCGTGGGGACAGGGACTCTTTTGACCAATGAGCAGTTCTTC.

The chain uses TRBV10-2 and TRBJ2-1, with TRBD2 matching 11 bases. The CDR3 has 14 amino acids. Germline trimming cut 6 bases from V and 2 bases from J; bases unmatched to any gene: 0. Germline CDR1 is WSHSY and CDR2 is SAAADI. The CDR3 here is CASRLAGAYNEQFF. DNA for the CDR3: TGCGCCAGCAGACTAGCGGGAGCCTACAATGAGCAGTTCTTC.

V usage is TRBV7-2 and J usage is TRBJ2-7; the match to TRBD2 covers 8 bases. V lost 4 bases to trimming and J lost 5 bases; unmatched junction nucleotides: 10. The CDR3 spans 15 residues. Per the germline V gene, CDR1 is SGHTA and CDR2 is FQGNSA. The CDR3 nucleotides read TGTGCCAGCAGCTCGACCCTAGCGGGTTCCAACGAGCAGTACTTC. Translating it yields CASSSTLAGSNEQYF.

The chain couples TRBV5-6 to TRBJ2-5; D is ambiguous. The J call may be faulty, since TRBJ2-7 better matches the DNA end. This CDR3 has 16 residues. Germline loops: CDR1 SGHDT, CDR2 YYEEEE. For the CDR3, the DNA is TGTGCCAGCAGCCCAACATGGCCCTCTGTCAGGAACGAGCAGTACTTC. It codes for CASSPTWPSVRNEQYF.

This chain uses TRBV11-2 with TRBJ2-7, with 8 bases matching TRBD2. The CDR3 sequence is 17 residues long. The junction had 15 bases not matched to a gene; V was cut back by 4 bases and J by 4 bases. Per the germline V gene, CDR1 is SGHAT and CDR2 is FQNNGV. CDR3 protein: CASSSIARREGRYEQYF. DNA for the CDR3: TGTGCCAGCAGCTCAATAGCTAGACGGGAGGGCCGGTACGAGCAGTACTTC.

The chain links TRBV5-1 to TRBJ2-1; TRBD1 matches at 8 bases. The CDR3 sequence is 16 residues long. CDR1 is SGHRS, CDR2 YFSETQ, per germline. V gave up 4 bases and J gave up 6 bases; unmatched junction bases: 12. The DNA of the CDR3 is TGCGCCAGCAGCCGATTGCGGACAGGGAGAGGCAATGAGCAGTTCTTC. This gives the protein CASSRLRTGRGNEQFF.

Sample share makes this clone medium-sized. The V and J genes are TRBV11-1 and TRBJ2-7; 9 nucleotides line up with TRBD2. CDR1 and CDR2 (germline): SGHAT, FQDESV (reference sequence). CDR3 length equals 16 residues. The trim removed 5 bases at V and 5 bases at J, leaving 13 bases unmatched. CDR3 DNA sequence: TGTGCCAGCAGCGGAGGAGGGCGGGAGGGCCGCGACGAGCAGTACTTC. As protein: CASSGGGREGRDEQYF.

The CDR3 DNA follows: TGTGCCTGGAGCGCCGGGACAGGGGGCAACTATGGCTACACCTTC. Amino acid sequence: CAWSAGTGGNYGYTF. The genes are TRBV30 and TRBJ1-2, with 12 bases aligning to TRBD1. Per germline, CDR1 GTSNPN and CDR2 SVGIG (reference sequence). The CDR3 spans 15 residues. V shed 3 bases, J shed 2 bases, and the junction held 4 bases outside the gene matches.

The CDR3 here is CAWGTGGLNSPLHF. CDR3 sequence (DNA): TGTGCCTGGGGGACAGGGGGACTCAATTCACCCCTCCACTTT. The V gene is TRBV30, the J gene TRBJ1-6; 11 nucleotides line up with TRBD1. After removal of 5 bases from V and 7 bases from J, the junction contained 4 bases not matched to a gene. This CDR3 spans 14 amino acids. The germline V gene has CDR1 GTSNPN and CDR2 SVGIG (reference sequence). Full variable domain (missing parts from reference TRBV30 and TRBJ1-6): SQTIHQWPATLVQPVGSPLSLECTVEGTSNPNLYWYRQAAGRGLQLLFYSVGIGQISSEVPQNLSASRPQDRQFILSSKKLLLSDSGFYLCAWGTGGLNSPLHFGNGTRLTVT.

The rearrangement uses TRBV27 and TRBJ2-1; 11 positions match TRBD2. Per the germline V gene, CDR1 is MNHEY and CDR2 is SMNVEV (reference sequence). Trimming removed 5 bases from V and 9 bases from J; junction bases left unmatched: 15. The CDR3 consists of 17 residues. The CDR3 DNA reads as TGTGCCAGCAGTAGACCGCGCACTAGCGGGAGTCTACGTGAGCAGTTCTTC. Translation gives CASSRPRTSGSLREQFF.

The rearrangement links TRBV6-5 to TRBJ2-7, with 8 bases that match TRBD1. With 4 bases clipped from V and 6 bases from J, the junction kept 11 bases outside the gene matches. The germline V gene has CDR1 MNHEY and CDR2 SVGAGI. CDR3 length: 15 residues. The CDR3 loop reads CASSLLGTGRSEQYF. CDR3 nucleotide sequence: TGTGCCAGCAGTTTATTAGGGACAGGTCGCTCCGAGCAGTACTTC.

This clone was seen only a few times. The chain has TRBV6-5 and TRBJ2-2; D perhaps matches TRBD2 (6 bases). Trimming stripped 2 bases from V and 7 bases from J, with 11 bases between. The CDR3 has 14 amino acids. Germline lookup yields CDR1 MNHEY and CDR2 SVGAGI. The CDR3 region is CASSYMKRVGELFF. For the CDR3, the DNA is TGTGCCAGCAGTTACATGAAGCGGGTCGGGGAGCTGTTTTTT.

The chain has TRBV7-2 and TRBJ2-7; D unclear. The CDR3 loop spans 15 amino acids. Germline CDR1 SGHTA, CDR2 FQGNSA. The V end lost 5 bases, the J end lost 1 base, and 15 bases lay between the germline ends. The CDR3 region has the DNA TGTGCCAGCAGCCGGATGGGCCGACAATCCTACGAGCAGTACTTC. It codes for CASSRMGRQSYEQYF. Filled out from reference TRBV7-2 and TRBJ2-7, the complete variable domain reads GAGVSQSPSNKVTEKGKDVELRCDPISGHTALYWYRQSLGQGLEFLIYFQGNSAPDKSGLPSDRFSAERTGGSVSTLTIQRTQQEDSAVYLCASSRMGRQSYEQYFGPGTRLTVT.

This clone was picked up a small number of times. The chain is built from TRBV6-1 and TRBJ1-1, with a weak D call TRBD1 (6 bases). The germline V gene encodes CDR1 MNHNS and CDR2 SASEGT. The CDR3 loop spans 15 amino acids. V lost 5 bases to trimming and J lost 3 bases, with 16 bases between them. The CDR3 spells CASSSIQGVDTEAFF. The CDR3 DNA reads as TGTGCCAGCAGTTCCATACAGGGAGTCGACACTGAAGCTTTCTTT.

The rearrangement joins TRBV11-3 to TRBJ2-5, with a possible D match to TRBD2 (6 bases). The CDR3 totals 12 residues. Trimming cost V 4 bases and J 9 bases, with 12 bases left between them. CDR1 is SGHNT and CDR2 is YENEEA in the germline V gene. The CDR3 loop is CASSSGSLAQYF. CDR3 coding DNA: TGTGCCAGCAGCTCCGGGAGTTTGGCCCAGTACTTC.